This TCR beta chain comes out of a study of Ad26.COV2.S vaccination and SARS-CoV-2 variants. The protocol was immunoSEQ multiplex PCR, while the TCRdb copy is restricted to in-frame clones and leaves out a portion. Of 350,000 to 500,000 clones listed, over 75% are singletons. V was clipped by 0 bases and J by 2 bases, with 14 bases between them. CDR3 length: 16 amino acids. Germline CDR1 reads LNHNV; CDR2 reads YYDKDF (reference sequence). Indicated treatment: 15 to 20 received Ad26.COV2.S at low or high dose, single or two shots; 5 received placebo; per-sample allocation not given. Sampling happened 63 days after the first vaccine or placebo injection. The vaccine delivered Wuhan-strain SARS-CoV-2 spike through an Ad26 vector.

The sample here was peripheral blood, taken in a trial of Ad26.COV2.S vaccine versus placebo. The TCR was taken from a person between 18 and 65 years old who received the Ad26.COV2.S COVID-19 vaccine or a placebo. This chain uses TRBV15 with TRBJ2-7; D remains ambiguous. The CDR3 nucleotides are TGTGCCACCAGCAGAGATCGTTTAGACGGGCCCTACGAGCAGTACTTC. This gives the protein CATSRDRLDGPYEQYF.